This T cell receptor beta chain was recovered during a study of T cell repertoires in cytomegalovirus infection. Study observations and caveats: Dominating the ex vivo response were HLA-C-restricted CMV-specific TCR beta clonotypes.

Unmatched junction bases numbered 7, after V lost 4 bases and J lost 4 bases. Germline-derived CDR1 and CDR2 are MDHEN and SYDVKM. This CDR3 is 15 amino acids long. TCRdb ran MiXCR on the reads and lists one entry per CDR3 protein. The sample lists around 800,000 distinct CDR3 sequences; about 31% were seen once. A word on this clonotype: Its antigen remains unknown.

This chain joins TRBV28 and TRBJ2-7; TRBD2 agrees at 10 bases. The sample was cultured CD8+ T cells from PBMCs, taken from culture after CMV antigen stimulation. The clonotype originates from a human donor in good health (CMV status not recorded). Some clones in this sample may be carry-over from other donors' samples. The CDR3 protein is CASSYAGTSAYEQYV. DNA of the CDR3: TGTGCCAGCAGTTATGCCGGGACTAGCGCTTACGAGCAGTACGTC.